This entry is about one T cell receptor (beta chain). The germline V gene has CDR1 GTSNPN and CDR2 SVGIG (reference sequence). The CDR3 loop spans 15 amino acids. The J segment lost 1 base and the V segment lost 2 bases, leaving 3 bases of the junction unmatched. This sample stems from a study of Ad26.COV2.S vaccination and SARS-CoV-2 variants. As for treatment: some 19 received Ad26.COV2.S at low or high dose, single or two shots; five or six received placebo; per-sample allocation not given. Sampling happened 63 days after the first vaccine or placebo injection. Profiled with immunoSEQ multiplex PCR; TCRdb holds only in-frame clones, not every one. Here the sample spans roughly 380,000 clones, around 86% being singletons.

Source: peripheral blood, taken in a trial of Ad26.COV2.S vaccine versus placebo. The chain has TRBV30 and TRBJ1-5; TRBD1 aligns across 9 bases. The sequence derives from a person aged 18-65 years who received the Ad26.COV2.S COVID-19 vaccine or a placebo. The CDR3 region has the DNA TGTGCCTGGAGTATGGACAGGGGAAGCAATCAGCCCCAGCATTTT. It translates to CAWSMDRGSNQPQHF.